This T cell receptor (beta chain) was found in a study of persistence of HIV-infected CD4 T cells. Study at large: A couple of participants gave one leukapheresis sample; others gave up to roughly 180 mL blood repeatedly. Findings and limits, study-wide: CMV- and Gag-responding cells had lower TCRbeta richness than CD3/CD28-responding cells.

For this clone: The antigen remains undetermined.

This nonspecific control used anti-CD3/anti-CD28 bead stimulation of CD4+ T cells. Responding CD4+ T cells were sorted by upregulation of both CD40 ligand and CD69. Undetectable plasma HIV-1 RNA below 50 copies/mL lasted at least 4 years. Sequencing used immunoSEQ version 4 in survey mode. TCRdb's table, derived via immunoSEQ multiplex PCR, lists solely in-frame clones and lacks some. The table shows 35,000 to 55,000 clones, with 91% occurring only once. This TCR was recovered from an adult man with HIV who was CMV-seropositive. The source material was CD4+ T cells sorted from PBMCs after approximately 18-hour stimulation, sampled from a patient who received antiretroviral therapy.

CDR3 loop: CASSSAGGRQYNYEQYF. CDR3 coding DNA: TGTGCCAGCAGTTCAGCAGGGGGCCGACAATACAATTACGAGCAGTACTTC. This chain links TRBV27 with TRBJ2-7; 8 positions agree with TRBD1. Per the germline V gene, CDR1 is MNHEY and CDR2 is SMNVEV (reference sequence). V lost 4 bases, J lost 4 bases, and 15 bases stayed unmatched. This CDR3 has 17 amino acids.